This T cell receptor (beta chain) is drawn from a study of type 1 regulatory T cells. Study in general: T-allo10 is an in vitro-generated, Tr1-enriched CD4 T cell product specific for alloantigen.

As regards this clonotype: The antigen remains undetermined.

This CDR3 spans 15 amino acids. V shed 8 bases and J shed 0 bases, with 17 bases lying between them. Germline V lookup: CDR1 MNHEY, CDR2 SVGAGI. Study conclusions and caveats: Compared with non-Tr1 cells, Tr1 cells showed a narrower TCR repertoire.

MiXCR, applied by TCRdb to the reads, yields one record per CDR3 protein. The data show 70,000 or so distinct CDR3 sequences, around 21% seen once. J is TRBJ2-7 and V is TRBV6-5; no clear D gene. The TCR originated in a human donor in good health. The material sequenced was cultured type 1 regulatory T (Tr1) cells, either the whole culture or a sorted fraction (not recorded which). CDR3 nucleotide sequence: TGTGCCAGCGTCGCTATCGGGCGAAACTCCTACGAGCAGTACTTC. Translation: CASVAIGRNSYEQYF.